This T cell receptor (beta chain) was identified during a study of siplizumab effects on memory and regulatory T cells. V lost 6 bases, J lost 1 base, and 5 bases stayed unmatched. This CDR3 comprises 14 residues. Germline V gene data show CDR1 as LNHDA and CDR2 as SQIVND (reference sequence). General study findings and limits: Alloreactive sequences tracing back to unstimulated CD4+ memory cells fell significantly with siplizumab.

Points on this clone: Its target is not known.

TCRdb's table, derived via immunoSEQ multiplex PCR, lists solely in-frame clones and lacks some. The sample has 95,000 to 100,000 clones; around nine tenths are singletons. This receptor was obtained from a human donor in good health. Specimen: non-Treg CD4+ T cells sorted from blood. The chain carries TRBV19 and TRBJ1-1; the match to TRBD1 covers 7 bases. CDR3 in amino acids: CASSPDRRNTEAFF. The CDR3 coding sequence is TGTGCCAGTAGCCCGGACAGGCGGAACACTGAAGCTTTCTTT.